Below are 15 T cell receptor beta chains sequenced from a single sample in a study of regulatory T cells in long-lasting Graves disease. Arm-PCR of CDR3 regions and iRepertoire HTBI primers were used to build TCR beta libraries. TCRdb reprocessed the multiplex PCR reads via MiXCR and lists one record per CDR3 protein. The table records around 250,000 distinct CDR3 sequences, approximately 18% of them present only once. Time point meaning: newly diagnosed GD, antithyroid drugs for less than 3 months. Preparation of the TCR library used RNA extracted from PBMCs. These records were also assigned to another study, of T cells in Graves' hyperthyroidism and ophthalmopathy.

Sequencing used peripheral blood mononuclear cells (PBMCs), obtained at new diagnosis, from a patient treated with antithyroid drugs. The receptors here all came from a woman under 40 with Graves disease.

In its sample, this clonotype was seen many times. The chain uses TRBV19 and TRBJ1-6; no definite D call. CDR1 and CDR2 from the germline V gene are LNHDA and SQIVND (reference sequence). There are 17 residues in the CDR3. Trimming took off 8 bases at V and 0 bases at J, with 17 bases between the two ends. CDR3 DNA: TGTGCCAGTTCGAGTTCGGGAGATCACTCCTATAATTCACCCCTCCACTTT. Its translation: CASSSSGDHSYNSPLHF.

This clonotype was found many times. DNA for the CDR3: TGTGCCAGCAGCGAAAGGGACCGTACTAACTATGGCTACACCTTC. Translated: CASSERDRTNYGYTF. J is TRBJ1-2 and V is TRBV3-1, with D possibly being TRBD1 (5 bases). Per the germline V gene, CDR1 is LGHDT and CDR2 is YNNKEL (reference sequence). CDR3 length equals 15 residues. V lost 5 bases to trimming and J lost 0 bases, with 13 bases between them.

The sample holds many counts of this clonotype. The CDR3 coding sequence is TGTGCCAGCAGGGACGTCCCCTACGAGCAGTACTTC. Translated: CASRDVPYEQYF. The chain joins TRBV6-1 to TRBJ2-7, with D hard to call. Trimming removed 6 bases at V and 2 bases at J, with 8 bases between. Germline V gene sequence: CDR1 MNHNS, CDR2 SASEGT. This CDR3 has 12 amino acids.

This clonotype was observed many times. The V and J genes are TRBV12-3 or TRBV12-4 and TRBJ1-5; 8 nucleotides agree with TRBD1. CDR3 length equals 13 residues. The V and J ends lost 6 bases and 7 bases, in that order; junction bases with no gene match: 5. CDR3 in amino acids: CASRGTGGQPQHF. The CDR3 DNA is TGTGCCAGCAGGGGGACAGGCGGACAGCCCCAGCATTTT.

This clonotype has a count of ten or more. The chain has TRBV7-9 and TRBJ2-1; the match to TRBD2 covers 7 bases. The CDR3 consists of 17 residues. Germline V gene sequence: CDR1 SEHNR, CDR2 FQNEAQ (reference sequence). Trimming at V came to 5 bases and at J to 0 bases, leaving 10 bases not matched to a gene. CDR3 sequence reads: CASSGGVIVSSYNEQFF. CDR3 in DNA: TGTGCCAGCAGCGGGGGGGTCATTGTCAGCTCCTACAATGAGCAGTTCTTC. Supplemented by reference TRBV7-9 and TRBJ2-1, the full variable domain reads DTGVSQNPRHKITKRGQNVTFRCDPISEHNRLYWYRQTLGQGPEFLTYFQNEAQLEKSRLLSDRFSAERPKGSFSTLEIQRTEQGDSAMYLCASSGGVIVSSYNEQFFGPGTRLTVL.

On this clonotype itself: A far bigger clonotype differs at one base, so this is likely a read error. V is TRBV2 and J is TRBJ1-1; TRBD1 might be the D (5 bases). This CDR3 spans 13 amino acids. Germline V gives CDR1 SNHLY, CDR2 FYNNEI. The CDR3 sequence is CASSQGMNTKAFF. In DNA form, the CDR3 reads TGTGCCAGCAGCCAGGGCATGAACACTAAAGCTTTCTTT.

This clonotype was seen many times. The CDR3 bases are TGTGCCAGCATACGAGACTCTGGAAACACCATATATTTT. As protein: CASIRDSGNTIYF. J is TRBJ1-3 and V is TRBV2, with no clear D. CDR1 is SNHLY, CDR2 FYNNEI, per germline. The CDR3 contains 13 residues. The V gene lost 7 bases and the J gene lost 0 bases, with 7 bases spanning the gap.

This clonotype was observed at least ten times. Sequence at one end of the junction differs from germline and may be a read error. The V and J genes are TRBV12-3 or TRBV12-4 and TRBJ2-7; 8 bases align to TRBD2. The CDR3 extends over 14 amino acids. CDR3 amino acids: CAGSLAGKAYEQYF. In nucleotides, the CDR3 is TGTGCCGGCAGCTTAGCGGGGAAAGCCTACGAGCAGTACTTC.

This clonotype was found many times. The rearrangement links TRBV7-8 to TRBJ2-5, with TRBD1 as a possible D gene (8 bases). CDR1 is SGHVS, CDR2 FQNEAQ, per germline. V was shortened by 5 bases and J by 5 bases, with 15 bases between the two germline ends. CDR3 size: 14 residues. As DNA, the CDR3 is TGTGCCAGCAGCCCACAGGGGGGGCGGGAGACCCAGTACTTC. It yields the protein CASSPQGGRETQYF.

This chain uses TRBV15 with TRBJ1-4; perhaps TRBD1 as D (6 bases). Between the trimmed V and J ends, which lost 5 bases and 1 base, there was a span of 11 bases. Germline V gene lookup returns CDR1 LNHNV and CDR2 YYDKDF (reference sequence). The length of the CDR3 is 15 residues. The CDR3 nucleotides are TGTGCCACCAGCGGTCGAGGGGGAACTAATGAAAAACTGTTTTTT. The encoded protein is CATSGRGGTNEKLFF.

This clonotype has a handful of counts. The chain carries TRBV18 and TRBJ1-4, with D hard to call. Germline CDR1 reads KGHSH; CDR2 reads LQKENI. This CDR3 comprises 13 residues. Trimming stripped 3 bases from V and 11 bases from J, with 13 bases between. The CDR3 bases are TGTGCCAGCTCACCCCCGACCTTTAAGAAACTGTTTTTT. As protein: CASSPPTFKKLFF.

This clonotype was picked up many times. The chain joins TRBV2 to TRBJ2-1, with D uncertain. The J call may be in error: the DNA end matches TRBJ2-5 better. CDR3 length: 13 residues. Germline CDR1 reads SNHLY; CDR2 reads FYNNEI. The CDR3 loop reads CASRSDGDQTQYF. CDR3 DNA sequence: TGTGCCAGCAGGTCGGACGGAGACCAGACCCAGTACTTC.

This clonotype came up many times. The rearrangement links TRBV10-3 to TRBJ1-1; D is undetermined. There are 13 residues in the CDR3. Per germline, CDR1 ENHRY and CDR2 SYGVKD. V lost 4 bases and J 4 bases, leaving 10 bases between the germline ends. The CDR3 DNA reads as TGTGCCATCAGTGTGAAGGGCGGCACTGAAGCTTTCTTT. Translation gives CAISVKGGTEAFF.

At least ten counts were recorded for this clonotype. The J gene is TRBJ2-1, the V gene TRBV7-3, with D possibly being TRBD2 (6 bases). The germline gives CDR1 SGHTA, CDR2 FQGTGA. V lost 1 base, J lost 4 bases, and 8 bases lay in between. The CDR3 runs 14 residues. Here the CDR3 reads CASSLNGGYNEQFF. The CDR3 bases are TGTGCCAGCAGCTTAAACGGGGGTTACAATGAGCAGTTCTTC.

In its sample, this clonotype was seen many times. This chain joins TRBV6-1 and TRBJ1-2; tentatively, D is TRBD1 (5 bases). The CDR3 is 15 residues long. Germline values: CDR1 MNHNS, CDR2 SASEGT. Trimming removed 2 bases from V and 1 base from J, with 11 bases in between. CDR3 bases: TGTGCCAGCAGTGAATACGGCAGGGATAACTATGGCTACACCTTC. Its translation: CASSEYGRDNYGYTF.